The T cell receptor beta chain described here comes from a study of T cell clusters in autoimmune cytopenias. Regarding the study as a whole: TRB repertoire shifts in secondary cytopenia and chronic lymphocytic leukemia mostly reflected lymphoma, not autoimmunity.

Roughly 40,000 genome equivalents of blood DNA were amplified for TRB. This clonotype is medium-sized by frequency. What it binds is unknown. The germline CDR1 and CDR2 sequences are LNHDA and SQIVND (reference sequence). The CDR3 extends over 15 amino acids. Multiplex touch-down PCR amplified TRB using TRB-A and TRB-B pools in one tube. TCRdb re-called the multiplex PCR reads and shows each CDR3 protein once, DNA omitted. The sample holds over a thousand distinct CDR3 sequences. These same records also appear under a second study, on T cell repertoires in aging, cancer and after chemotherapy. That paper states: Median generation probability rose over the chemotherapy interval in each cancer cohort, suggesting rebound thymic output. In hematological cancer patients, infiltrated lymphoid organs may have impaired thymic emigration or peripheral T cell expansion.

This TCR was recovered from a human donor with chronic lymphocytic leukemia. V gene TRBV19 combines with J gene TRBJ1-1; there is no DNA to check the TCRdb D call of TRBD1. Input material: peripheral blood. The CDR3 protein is CASSTGTGGNTEAFF.